The 6 T cell receptor beta chains given below trace back to one sample, sequenced in a study of T cells in Graves' hyperthyroidism and ophthalmopathy. Using RNA transcripts as the source, TCR beta CDR3 regions were amplified. HTBI primers were used for first-round RT-PCR of the TCR CDR3. TCRdb reprocessed the multiplex PCR reads with MiXCR, giving one entry per CDR3 protein. The data hold hundreds of thousands of distinct CDR3 sequences, with about 20% observed a single time. The sample taken for sequencing was blood. These receptors came from a middle-aged man with Graves' ophthalmopathy.

V is TRBV9 and J is TRBJ1-6; a possible D gene is TRBD1 (5 bases). From germline, CDR1 is SGDLS and CDR2 YYNGEE. Trimming removed 0 bases at V and 7 bases at J, with 8 bases between. The CDR3 extends over 14 amino acids. The CDR3 DNA reads as TGTGCCAGCAGCGTAGCAGGGTTCAATTCACCCCTCCACTTT. It encodes CASSVAGFNSPLHF.

The sample holds many counts of this clonotype. V usage is TRBV12-3 or TRBV12-4 and J usage is TRBJ2-7, with 11 nucleotides matching TRBD1. The CDR3 is 14 residues long. The V segment lost 6 bases and the J segment 2 bases; nucleotides outside the gene matches: 3. The CDR3 region has the DNA TGTGCCAGCAGGGGACAGGGGGTACCCTACGAGCAGTACTTC. Encoded protein: CASRGQGVPYEQYF.

The chain is built from TRBV6-1 and TRBJ2-7; D perhaps matches TRBD1 (6 bases). This CDR3 comprises 13 residues. The V end lost 5 bases, the J end lost 5 bases, and 13 bases lay between the germline ends. Per germline, CDR1 MNHNS and CDR2 SASEGT. CDR3 residues: CASSRGTGNEQYF. The DNA for the CDR3 is TGTGCCAGCAGTAGGGGAACAGGGAACGAGCAGTACTTC.

This rearrangement joins TRBV6-2 or TRBV6-3 to TRBJ2-1; D unresolved. V was pared by 6 bases and J by 6 bases, with 12 bases between. The CDR3 sequence is 13 residues long. CDR1 is MNHEY, CDR2 SVGEGT, per germline. In DNA, the CDR3 is TGTGCCAGCAGGCGAGAAGCCCCCAATGAGCAGTTCTTC. This gives the protein CASRREAPNEQFF.

This clonotype was recorded a few times. The rearrangement links TRBV12-3 or TRBV12-4 to TRBJ2-2; D is uncertain. V was clipped by 6 bases and J by 5 bases, with 10 bases between them. There are 13 residues in the CDR3. CDR3 sequence (DNA): TGTGCCAGCAGCCCCATAGTGACCGGGGAGCTGTTTTTT. It encodes CASSPIVTGELFF.

This rearrangement joins TRBV19 to TRBJ1-5; D not certain. This CDR3 region has 15 residues. V was shortened by 3 bases and J by 2 bases, with 11 bases between the two germline ends. The V gene's germline CDR1 is LNHDA and CDR2 SQIVND (reference sequence). CDR3 in DNA: TGTGCCAGTAGTATGCTCGGTGGGCGCAATCAGCCCCAGCATTTT. Translating it yields CASSMLGGRNQPQHF. The full variable domain, with the rest looked up from reference TRBV19 and TRBJ1-5, is DGGITQSPKYLFRKEGQNVTLSCEQNLNHDAMYWYRQDPGQGLRLIYYSQIVNDFQKGDIAEGYSVSREKKESFPLTVTSAQKNPTAFYLCASSMLGGRNQPQHFGDGTRLSIL.